The T cell receptor beta chain under discussion was sequenced for a study of cytomegalovirus exposure and HLA in healthy donors. It was healthy bone marrow donors who served as donors. The study's findings and limits: Most TCR sequences showed up rarely, but some public TCRs showed up in many donors. The authors excluded some V segments, including TRBV6-2 and TRBV6-3, as indistinguishable. Later work associated roughly 17,000 TCR beta sequences with HLA alleles at 0.05 false discovery rate.

Researchers ran the PCR with 60 Vbeta and 13 Jbeta primers. Generated by immunoSEQ multiplex PCR, the TCRdb table keeps only in-frame clones and is missing some. The table lists about 140,000 clones, around 79% of them singletons, with over 8.5% in the top ten. Germline CDR1 reads LNHNV; CDR2 reads YYDKDF (reference sequence). Trimming left V 4 bases short and J 3 bases short, with 12 bases between. The CDR3 runs 14 residues. This clone has a handful of counts. Its antigen is still unknown. Sequenced: PBMCs. This TCR was recovered from a woman between 50 and 59 years old in good health and CMV-seropositive. V usage is TRBV15 and J usage is TRBJ2-5; the D gene is possibly TRBD2 (5 bases). In nucleotides, the CDR3 is TGTGCCACCAGCACCCGCCTAGCCGAAGAGACCCAGTACTTC. Protein sequence: CATSTRLAEETQYF.